The clone carrying this T cell receptor (beta chain) was recorded once. Original processing notes: Reference gene primer amplification yielded estimated nucleated cell counts. Clones were sequenced by immunoSEQ multiplex PCR, and TCRdb holds only the in-frame ones, with some missing. The V and J calls and the clone size are those of that table, but D and trimming were determined from the DNA. This sample has fewer than 300,000 clones, with around nine tenths found just once. Germline loops: CDR1 LGHNA, CDR2 YSLEER. V was pared by 1 base and J by 7 bases, with 3 bases of the junction left unmatched. This CDR3 contains 15 residues. This record comes from a study of blood T cell repertoires in COVID-19. The overall study: Sample material is recorded as cDNA or gDNA derived from T cells, B-cell-depleted T cells, or PBMCs.

The V gene is TRBV4-3, the J gene TRBJ2-1; 11 bases align to TRBD1. Sequencing was carried out using PBMCs or T cells enriched from blood (not recorded which). This clonotype was obtained from a young woman who had recovered from COVID-19. This CDR3 is CASSQGRDRGNEQFF. The CDR3 DNA sequence: TGCGCCAGCAGCCAAGGTAGGGACAGGGGGAATGAGCAGTTCTTC.